These 21 T cell receptor beta chains were all obtained from the same sample, sequenced in a study of graft-versus-host responses after intestinal transplantation. For these TCRs, the target antigens are not known. The method was immunoSEQ multiplex PCR; TCRdb's version includes in-frame clones alone and lacks a portion of them. The sample contains 99,000 or so clones, less than 95% of which appear only once. The material was unstimulated CD8+ T cells sorted from spleen or lymph node cells, obtained before transplant. The receptors shown here come from a human donor who was the organ donor for an intestinal transplant.

The chain combines TRBV6-6 with TRBJ1-2, with D perhaps matching TRBD1 (5 bases). This CDR3 is built from 16 residues. V was pared by 5 bases and J by 4 bases, with 20 bases between. The germline V gene encodes CDR1 MNHNY and CDR2 SVGAGI (reference sequence). The CDR3 protein is CASSPPIAGEGYGYTF. The CDR3, as DNA: TGTGCCAGCAGTCCCCCTATAGCGGGGGAGGGCTATGGCTACACCTTC.

The chain recombines TRBV4-1 with TRBJ2-7; maybe TRBD2 (7 bases). The germline CDR1 and CDR2 sequences are MGHRA and YSYEKL. The CDR3 is 17 residues long. V shed 8 bases and J shed 3 bases, with 26 bases lying between them. CDR3 sequence (DNA): TGCGCCAGCCGGGACATACTTTCGGGAGGCAGCGGCTACGAGCAGTACTTC. It yields the protein CASRDILSGGSGYEQYF.

The rearrangement uses TRBV2 and TRBJ1-6; the match to TRBD1 covers 7 bases. Germline CDR1 reads SNHLY; CDR2 reads FYNNEI. V shed 6 bases, J shed 7 bases, and the junction held 9 bases outside the gene matches. The CDR3 runs 15 residues. The CDR3 DNA reads as TGTGCCAGCAGCCCCTTTACAGGGGACAATTCACCCCTCCACTTT. It yields the protein CASSPFTGDNSPLHF.

This clone was picked up one time. The chain employs TRBV29-1 and TRBJ1-1; TRBD1 might be the D (5 bases). Trimming removed 0 bases at V and 1 base at J, with 15 bases between. This CDR3 has 16 residues. The germline V gene encodes CDR1 SQVTM and CDR2 ANQGSEA. CDR3 protein: CSVEDTSGGANTEAFF. The CDR3 coding sequence is TGCAGCGTTGAAGATACGTCAGGAGGGGCGAACACTGAAGCTTTCTTT.

The chain links TRBV5-1 to TRBJ2-7; 7 nucleotides align to TRBD1. Trimming took 5 bases from V and 2 from J; bases not matched to a gene: 7. The CDR3 runs to 14 residues. CDR1 is SGHRS and CDR2 is YFSETQ in the germline V gene. CDR3 loop: CASSSGTATYEQYF. Here the CDR3 DNA reads TGCGCCAGCAGTTCCGGGACAGCAACCTACGAGCAGTACTTC.

The chain employs TRBV15 and TRBJ2-5; D possibly corresponds to TRBD2 (5 bases). V dropped 6 bases and J dropped 4 bases, with 9 bases sitting between them. This CDR3 is built from 12 residues. Germline V CDR1 and CDR2: LNHNV, YYDKDF (reference sequence). The CDR3 DNA follows: TGTGCCACCAGAGCGGACGGAGAGACCCAGTACTTC. Its protein product is CATRADGETQYF.

This chain links TRBV7-3 with TRBJ2-1, with 7 bases fitting TRBD2. The CDR3 is 16 residues long. With 4 bases clipped from V and 5 bases from J, the junction kept 11 bases outside the gene matches. Germline V gene sequence: CDR1 SGHTA, CDR2 FQGTGA. In DNA, the CDR3 is TGTGCCAGCAGCTGGCTCGGGAGCGGGGTAAACAATGAGCAGTTCTTC. Encoded protein: CASSWLGSGVNNEQFF.

This chain joins TRBV5-4 and TRBJ2-5, with TRBD2 as a possible D gene (6 bases). Trimming removed 0 bases from V and 3 bases from J, with 18 bases in between. CDR3 size: 17 residues. Looked up from germline, CDR1 is SGHNT and CDR2 is YYREEE (reference sequence). The CDR3 DNA reads as TGTGCCAGCAGCTTGGCCTCTTTCGGGACGGGAGAAGAGACCCAGTACTTC. Protein sequence: CASSLASFGTGEETQYF.

The chain is built from TRBV19 and TRBJ1-5, with TRBD1 as a possible D gene (6 bases). The germline gives CDR1 LNHDA, CDR2 SQIVND (reference sequence). The CDR3 consists of 15 residues. The V end lost 5 bases, the J end lost 5 bases, and 16 bases lay between the germline ends. CDR3 nucleotide sequence: TGTGCCAGTAGTTGGGGCAGGGGATTATATCAGCCCCAGCATTTT. It codes for CASSWGRGLYQPQHF. Complete variable domain (other parts from reference TRBV19 and TRBJ1-5): DGGITQSPKYLFRKEGQNVTLSCEQNLNHDAMYWYRQDPGQGLRLIYYSQIVNDFQKGDIAEGYSVSREKKESFPLTVTSAQKNPTAFYLCASSWGRGLYQPQHFGDGTRLSIL.

In its sample, this clone was seen once. The CDR3 DNA is TGTGCCATCAAACACGCAGCGGGAGGAGAGACCCAGTACTTC. Translation: CAIKHAAGGETQYF. The rearrangement joins TRBV10-3 to TRBJ2-5; 9 bases match TRBD2. V was pared by 7 bases and J by 4 bases, with 7 bases of the junction left unmatched. Germline CDR1 and CDR2: ENHRY and SYGVKD. The CDR3 is 14 amino acids.

Only one count was recorded for this clone. The J gene is TRBJ2-7, the V gene TRBV9; TRBD2 might be the D (6 bases). The CDR3 totals 12 residues. Trimming pared 4 bases from V and 6 bases from J, leaving 11 bases between. Germline V gives CDR1 SGDLS, CDR2 YYNGEE. The CDR3 loop reads CASSQMGGEQYF. The CDR3, as DNA: TGTGCCAGCAGCCAAATGGGAGGCGAGCAGTACTTC.

V is TRBV7-9 and J is TRBJ2-1, with 15 positions matching TRBD2. J was trimmed by 6 bases and V by 5 bases; bases with no gene match: 5. The V gene's germline CDR1 is SEHNR and CDR2 FQNEAQ (reference sequence). This CDR3 has 16 residues. The chain's CDR3 is CASSAGLAGGFNEQFF. The DNA for the CDR3 is TGTGCCAGCAGCGCCGGACTAGCGGGAGGGTTCAATGAGCAGTTCTTC.

The V gene is TRBV19, the J gene TRBJ2-3; D is uncertain. Germline V CDR1 and CDR2: LNHDA, SQIVND (reference sequence). The CDR3 has 15 amino acids. The V and J ends lost 3 bases and 0 bases respectively, with 10 bases between them. The CDR3 region has the DNA TGTGCCAGTAGTATGCGAGCGTCGAGCACAGATACGCAGTATTTT. This gives the protein CASSMRASSTDTQYF.

This rearrangement joins TRBV4-1 to TRBJ2-5; a weak D match, TRBD2 (5 bases). The V gene's germline CDR1 is MGHRA and CDR2 YSYEKL. There are 14 residues in the CDR3. V lost 0 bases, J lost 0 bases, and 5 bases lay in between. CDR3: CASSQELDQETQYF. In DNA form, the CDR3 reads TGCGCCAGCAGCCAAGAACTAGACCAAGAGACCCAGTACTTC.

The chain joins TRBV29-1 to TRBJ2-3, with TRBD1 matching 7 bases. The germline V gene has CDR1 SQVTM and CDR2 ANQGSEA. V was pared by 6 bases and J by 4 bases, with 10 bases of the junction left unmatched. This CDR3 has 14 residues. For the CDR3, the DNA is TGCAGCGTAACAGGGGTTACGAGGGCAGATACGCAGTATTTT. Its translation: CSVTGVTRADTQYF.

V and J are TRBV21-1 and TRBJ2-1; the tabulated D call, TRBD1, remains unverified against the DNA. TRBV21-1 is reported as a pseudogene. This CDR3 is 16 amino acids long. CDR3 protein: CARGGDRGRTYNEQFF. CDR3 in DNA: TGTGCCAGGGGTGGAGACAGGGGAAGGACCTACAATGAGCAGTTCTTC.

The DNA of the CDR3 is TGTGCCAGAAGCTGTGAGACAGGGTTGGGGGCTTTCTTT. It codes for CARSCETGLGAFF. V gene TRBV5-3 combines with J gene TRBJ1-1; TRBD1 aligns across 7 bases. TRBV5-3 is identified as an open reading frame with a role that is uncertain. The CDR3 spans 13 residues. J was trimmed by 11 bases and V by 3 bases; bases with no gene match: 10.

This clone was observed a handful of times. This chain uses TRBV5-6 with TRBJ2-1, with D hard to call. Germline CDR1 reads SGHDT; CDR2 reads YYEEEE. The CDR3 has 11 amino acids. Trimming took off 2 bases at V and 9 bases at J, with 6 bases between the two ends. CDR3 sequence: CASSFAAEQFF. The DNA of the CDR3 is TGTGCCAGCAGCTTTGCGGCTGAGCAGTTCTTC. Full variable domain (rest looked up from reference TRBV5-6 and TRBJ2-1): DAGVTQSPTHLIKTRGQQVTLRCSPKSGHDTVSWYQQALGQGPQFIFQYYEEEERQRGNFPDRFSGHQFPNYSSELNVNALLLGDSALYLCASSFAAEQFFGPGTRLTVL.

V and J are TRBV6-5 and TRBJ2-5; 8 bases fit TRBD1. The CDR3 is 15 residues long. Looked up from germline, CDR1 is MNHEY and CDR2 is SVGAGI. V lost 5 bases, J lost 2 bases, and 7 bases stayed unmatched. As DNA, the CDR3 is TGTGCCAGCAGTAGGCAGACAGGGGAACAAGAGACCCAGTACTTC. Protein product: CASSRQTGEQETQYF.

This chain uses TRBV18 with TRBJ2-3, with 13 bases fitting TRBD2. V lost 6 bases to trimming and J lost 0 bases; unmatched junction nucleotides: 9. CDR1 is KGHSH, CDR2 LQKENI, per germline. The CDR3 extends over 18 amino acids. As DNA, the CDR3 is TGTGCCAGCTCCGGACTAGCGGGGGACGTCTGGAGCACAGATACGCAGTATTTT. It yields the protein CASSGLAGDVWSTDTQYF. The full variable domain, its missing parts supplied by reference TRBV18 and TRBJ2-3, is NAGVMQNPRHLVRRRGQEARLRCSPMKGHSHVYWYRQLPEEGLKFMVYLQKENIIDESGMPKERFSAEFPKEGPSILRIQQVVRGDSAAYFCASSGLAGDVWSTDTQYFGPGTRLTVL.

The chain couples TRBV27 to TRBJ2-4, with D maybe TRBD1 (5 bases). Germline CDR1 MNHEY, CDR2 SMNVEV (reference sequence). CDR3 length: 14 residues. V lost 5 bases, J lost 7 bases, and 15 bases lay in between. The CDR3 coding sequence is TGTGCCAGCAGTCAGACAGTTGGGTGGAACATTCAGTACTTC. Translation: CASSQTVGWNIQYF.